What follows are 24 T cell receptor beta chains derived from one specimen sequenced in a study of blood T cell repertoires in COVID-19. Produced via immunoSEQ multiplex PCR; TCRdb's table is partial and in-frame only. In the table there are 250,000 or so clones, around 87% of which are singletons. The sample comprised PBMCs or T cells enriched from blood (not recorded which). The source of these receptors is a woman aged 50 to 60 who had recovered from COVID-19.

V is TRBV29-1 and J is TRBJ2-1; possible D gene TRBD2, 6 bases. CDR3 size: 15 residues. CDR1 is SQVTM and CDR2 is ANQGSEA in the germline V gene. V gave up 6 bases and J gave up 7 bases, with 22 bases separating them. CDR3 sequence (DNA): TGCAGCGTGGACTACTTGGGGACGGACGGAAATGAGCAGTTCTTC. This encodes CSVDYLGTDGNEQFF.

This rearrangement joins TRBV7-9 to TRBJ1-5; D is ambiguous. The germline V gene has CDR1 SEHNR and CDR2 FQNEAQ (reference sequence). The CDR3 loop spans 14 amino acids. The V end was cut by 4 bases, the J end by 2 bases, with 9 bases between. CDR3 residues: CASSSSGRNQPQHF. The CDR3 DNA reads TGTGCCAGCAGCTCATCGGGTCGCAATCAGCCCCAGCATTTT.

This clone has more than one count but fewer than ten. The chain has TRBV29-1 and TRBJ2-1, with 9 bases that match TRBD2. The CDR3 length is 14 residues. CDR1 and CDR2 from the germline V gene are SQVTM and ANQGSEA. J gave up 8 bases and V 1 base, and 6 bases lay outside the gene matches. The CDR3 region is CSVEGGTSLDEQFF. CDR3 bases: TGCAGCGTTGAAGGTGGGACTAGCCTCGATGAGCAGTTCTTC.

The rearrangement joins TRBV15 to TRBJ2-7, with D perhaps matching TRBD2 (5 bases). Trimming took off 1 base at V and 1 base at J, with 11 bases between the two ends. The length of the CDR3 is 15 residues. Germline V lookup: CDR1 LNHNV, CDR2 YYDKDF (reference sequence). The DNA for the CDR3 is TGTGCCACCAGCAGAGCGGGGTCCATATCCTACGAGCAGTACTTC. Its translation is CATSRAGSISYEQYF. Drawing the rest from reference TRBV15 and TRBJ2-7, the complete variable domain is DAMVIQNPRYQVTQFGKPVTLSCSQTLNHNVMYWYQQKSSQAPKLLFHYYDKDFNNEADTPDNFQSRRPNTSFCFLDIRSPGLGDTAMYLCATSRAGSISYEQYFGPGTRLTVT.

The chain uses TRBV15 and TRBJ2-1; TRBD1 is a possible D gene (5 bases). CDR1 and CDR2 from the germline V gene are LNHNV and YYDKDF (reference sequence). The CDR3 runs to 13 residues. Trimming removed 0 bases at V and 12 bases at J, with 12 bases between. The DNA for the CDR3 is TGTGCCACCAGCAGAGATAGGGGTTACATGCAGTTCTTC. Translated, it gives CATSRDRGYMQFF.

The chain has TRBV30 and TRBJ1-6; 8 nucleotides agree with TRBD1. From germline, CDR1 is GTSNPN and CDR2 SVGIG (reference sequence). With V trimmed by 0 bases and J by 9 bases, 13 bases remained unmatched. The CDR3 spans 17 residues. The CDR3 protein is CAWSVRRTGSRSSPLHF. CDR3 sequence (DNA): TGTGCCTGGAGTGTCCGAAGGACAGGGAGTAGATCTTCACCCCTCCACTTT.

The chain uses TRBV2 and TRBJ2-5; possible D gene TRBD2, 7 bases. The CDR3 length is 12 residues. The germline gives CDR1 SNHLY, CDR2 FYNNEI. V was clipped by 7 bases and J by 4 bases, with 10 bases between them. In DNA, the CDR3 is TGTGCCAGCAAGGGGGAGGGAGAGACCCAGTACTTC. This encodes CASKGEGETQYF. The full variable domain, completed using reference TRBV2 and TRBJ2-5, is EPEVTQTPSHQVTQMGQEVILRCVPISNHLYFYWYRQILGQKVEFLVSFYNNEISEKSEIFDDQFSVERPDGSNFTLKIRSTKLEDSAMYFCASKGEGETQYFGPGTRLLVL.

This clone was seen a single time. CDR3 loop: CASKEDGTEAFF. The DNA for the CDR3 is TGTGCCAGCAAGGAAGACGGGACTGAAGCTTTCTTT. This sequence joins TRBV28 and TRBJ1-1; D is unresolved. Germline CDR1 and CDR2: MDHEN and SYDVKM. This CDR3 comprises 12 residues. Trimming shortened V by 7 bases and J by 5 bases, and 11 bases separated the two germline ends.

The chain uses TRBV19 and TRBJ1-5, with TRBD1 matching over 7 bases. V lost 4 bases to trimming and J lost 4 bases; unmatched junction nucleotides: 4. The CDR3 has 14 residues. CDR1 and CDR2 (germline): LNHDA, SQIVND (reference sequence). The DNA of the CDR3 is TGTGCCAGTAGTACGGGGACAGTGAATCAGCCCCAGCATTTT. Amino acids: CASSTGTVNQPQHF.

The J gene is TRBJ2-2, the V gene TRBV5-1; 10 bases map to TRBD1. Trimming at V came to 5 bases and at J to 0 bases, leaving 1 base not matched to a gene. Per the germline V gene, CDR1 is SGHRS and CDR2 is YFSETQ. CDR3 length equals 15 residues. CDR3 in DNA: TGCGCCAGCAGGACAGGGGGCGCGAACACCGGGGAGCTGTTTTTT. This gives the protein CASRTGGANTGELFF.

The V call is TRBV27, the J call TRBJ1-1, with unresolved D. CDR3 length equals 13 residues. The germline gives CDR1 MNHEY, CDR2 SMNVEV (reference sequence). Trimming removed 0 bases at V and 5 bases at J, with 7 bases between. The CDR3 sequence is CASSLSRRTEAFF. The CDR3 nucleotides are TGTGCCAGCAGTTTATCAAGGCGGACTGAAGCTTTCTTT.

This chain joins TRBV11-2 and TRBJ2-1, with 7 bases matching TRBD1. Germline V CDR1 and CDR2: SGHAT, FQNNGV. The J segment lost 14 bases and the V segment lost 5 bases, leaving 9 bases of the junction unmatched. This CDR3 comprises 12 residues. This chain's CDR3 is CASSTRQGLEFF. DNA for the CDR3: TGTGCCAGCAGCACTCGACAGGGTCTGGAGTTCTTC.

This clone came up once. The chain couples TRBV7-2 to TRBJ2-3; 8 bases are a match to TRBD2. The germline gives CDR1 SGHTA, CDR2 FQGNSA. The CDR3 spans 19 residues. V shed 1 base and J 1 base; nucleotides not matched to a gene: 13. For the CDR3, the DNA is TGTGCCAGCAGCTTAGGTAGCGGGATAGATTACACCGGCACAGATACGCAGTATTTT. This codes for CASSLGSGIDYTGTDTQYF.

The rearrangement joins TRBV11-3 to TRBJ1-6; D not certain. The CDR3 runs to 16 residues. V lost 1 base to trimming and J lost 1 base, with 8 bases between them. Germline V lookup: CDR1 SGHNT, CDR2 YENEEA. The CDR3: CASSLGVGSYNSPLHF. CDR3 coding DNA: TGTGCCAGCAGCTTAGGCGTTGGTTCCTATAATTCACCCCTCCACTTT. Drawing the rest from reference TRBV11-3 and TRBJ1-6, the complete variable domain is EAGVVQSPRYKIIEKKQPVAFWCNPISGHNTLYWYLQNLGQGPELLIRYENEEAVDDSQLPKDRFSAERLKGVDSTLKIQPAELGDSAVYLCASSLGVGSYNSPLHFGNGTRLTVT.

The chain combines TRBV6-5 with TRBJ1-1, with D uncertain. This CDR3 comprises 14 residues. Trimming left V 5 bases short and J 1 base short, with 11 bases between. Germline loops: CDR1 MNHEY, CDR2 SVGAGI. The CDR3 loop reads CASSRPDTNTEAFF. The CDR3 bases are TGTGCCAGCAGTCGACCCGACACGAACACTGAAGCTTTCTTT.

Note on this clone: The same CDR3 arises from other DNA sequences in this sample as well. This chain connects TRBV19 to TRBJ1-1; 9 bases are shared with TRBD1. The CDR3 has 14 residues. J was trimmed by 3 bases and V by 5 bases; bases with no gene match: 4. Germline values: CDR1 LNHDA, CDR2 SQIVND (reference sequence). Here the CDR3 DNA reads TGTGCCAGTAGTCTAGGGACAGGGTACACTGAAGCTTTCTTT. Protein: CASSLGTGYTEAFF.

Only a few counts were recorded for this clone. The rearrangement links TRBV10-1 to TRBJ2-1, with 8 nucleotides matching TRBD2. There are 13 residues in the CDR3. Germline-derived CDR1 and CDR2 are WNHNN and SYGVQD (reference sequence). CDR3 sequence (DNA): TGCACTAGGTGGGGACTAGGTTACAATGAGCAGTTCTTC. Translated, it gives CTRWGLGYNEQFF.

V is TRBV12-5 and J is TRBJ2-1; TRBD1 matches at 10 bases. The CDR3 spans 15 residues. Germline CDR1 reads LGHNT; CDR2 reads FRNRAP. The V segment lost 5 bases and the J segment 4 bases; nucleotides outside the gene matches: 5. CDR3 bases: TGTGCTAGTGGTATGGGACAGGGGTTTTACAATGAGCAGTTCTTC. Its protein is CASGMGQGFYNEQFF. Combining the CDR3 with reference TRBV12-5 and TRBJ2-1 gives the whole variable domain DARVTQTPRHKVTEMGQEVTMRCQPILGHNTVFWYRQTMMQGLELLAYFRNRAPLDDSGMPKDRFSAEMPDATLATLKIQPSEPRDSAVYFCASGMGQGFYNEQFFGPGTRLTVL.

In its sample, this clone was seen a few times. The CDR3 DNA reads TGTGCCAGCAGTTCGCAGGGGTGGACTGAAGCTTTCTTT. Its translation is CASSSQGWTEAFF. V and J are TRBV28 and TRBJ1-1, with D perhaps TRBD1 (6 bases). The CDR3 length is 13 residues. The germline V and J ends were trimmed by 4 bases and 5 bases, with 11 bases remaining between them. Germline lookup yields CDR1 MDHEN and CDR2 SYDVKM.

There are a few counts of this clone. V and J are TRBV28 and TRBJ1-5, with D hard to call. Germline V CDR1 and CDR2: MDHEN, SYDVKM. The V end was cut by 7 bases, the J end by 9 bases, with 16 bases between. The CDR3 is 13 residues long. The CDR3 reads CASISPGPLPQHF. Here the CDR3 DNA reads TGTGCCAGCATATCTCCGGGTCCCTTGCCCCAGCATTTT. The variable domain in full, completed from reference TRBV28 and TRBJ1-5, reads DVKVTQSSRYLVKRTGEKVFLECVQDMDHENMFWYRQDPGLGLRLIYFSYDVKMKEKGDIPEGYSVSREKKERFSLILESASTNQTSMYLCASISPGPLPQHFGDGTRLSIL.

The genes are TRBV9 and TRBJ2-1; 10 nucleotides line up with TRBD2. After removal of 0 bases from V and 8 bases from J, the junction contained 5 bases not matched to a gene. Per germline, CDR1 SGDLS and CDR2 YYNGEE. This CDR3 is 15 amino acids long. CDR3 coding DNA: TGTGCCAGCAGCGTAGGAAGCGGGAGGGGCTATGAGCAGTTCTTC. This sequence encodes CASSVGSGRGYEQFF. Looking up the rest from reference TRBV9 and TRBJ2-1 gives the full variable domain: DSGVTQTPKHLITATGQRVTLRCSPRSGDLSVYWYQQSLDQGLQFLIQYYNGEERAKGNILERFSAQQFPDLHSELNLSSLELGDSALYFCASSVGSGRGYEQFFGPGTRLTVL.

This sequence joins TRBV28 and TRBJ2-7; TRBD1 agrees at 9 bases. With 7 bases clipped from V and 7 bases from J, the junction kept 8 bases outside the gene matches. Germline CDR1 MDHEN, CDR2 SYDVKM. This CDR3 comprises 13 residues. The CDR3 protein is CASNTGGSEEQYF. The CDR3 nucleotides read TGTGCCAGCAATACAGGGGGCTCTGAGGAGCAGTACTTC.

V gene TRBV18 combines with J gene TRBJ1-1; D may be TRBD1 (5 bases). Trimming removed 3 bases from V and 8 bases from J, with 10 bases in between. Germline V lookup: CDR1 KGHSH, CDR2 LQKENI. CDR3 length: 12 residues. This CDR3 reads CASSPGGAEAFF. CDR3 in DNA: TGTGCCAGCTCACCGGGGGGTGCAGAAGCTTTCTTT.

The V call is TRBV7-2, the J call TRBJ2-1; 11 positions agree with TRBD1. V lost 0 bases and J lost 7; bases outside the gene matches: 8. This CDR3 is 17 amino acids long. CDR1 and CDR2 (germline): SGHTA, FQGNSA. CDR3 nucleotides: TGTGCCAGCAGCTTAGCGCTTCGGACAGGGGGCAGAAATGAGCAGTTCTTC. Amino acid sequence: CASSLALRTGGRNEQFF.